This T cell receptor (beta chain) was captured in a study of metastatic and nonmetastatic thyroid tumors. Overall study: Thyroid patients, malignant and benign, had repertoires compared across blood and tumor or nodule tissue.

Through MiXCR, TCRdb re-clonotyped the PCR reads. This table has about 9,900 clones, 9.5% to 12% appearing once. CDR3 length: 9 residues. V was pared by 8 bases and J by 16 bases, with 11 bases between. CDR1 is MNHEY, CDR2 SMNVEV, per germline (reference sequence). Relative to its sample, this clone is medium-sized. No patient had received any treatment before thyroid surgery. The sequencing input was tumor tissue. This TCR was recovered from a female donor with papillary thyroid cancer or a benign thyroid nodule (not recorded which). Some clones in this sample may be carry-over from other donors' samples. This rearrangement joins TRBV27 to TRBJ2-2; D remains unclear. The CDR3 sequence is CASPIPGFF. CDR3 coding DNA: TGTGCCAGCCCGATTCCAGGGTTTTTT.